The 23 T cell receptor beta chains below all came from one sample that was sequenced in a study of Ad26.COV2.S vaccination and SARS-CoV-2 variants. Using immunoSEQ multiplex PCR, the repertoire was profiled, and TCRdb retains in-frame clones only, with some absent. Among roughly 390,000 clones listed, around 85% were seen once. Treatment here: some 20 received Ad26.COV2.S at low or high dose, single or two shots; about 5 received placebo; per-sample allocation not given. Following the first vaccine or placebo injection, samples were taken on day 63. The material was peripheral blood, obtained in a trial of Ad26.COV2.S vaccine versus placebo. The origin of the receptors is a person aged 18 to 59 who received the Ad26.COV2.S COVID-19 vaccine or a placebo.

The genes are TRBV6-2 or TRBV6-3 and TRBJ2-7; tentative D call: TRBD2 (6 bases). The germline V gene encodes CDR1 MNHEY and CDR2 SVGEGT. This CDR3 is built from 15 residues. Trimming pared 6 bases from V and 1 base from J, leaving 16 bases between. The CDR3 reads CASSSNRLVSYEQYF. The CDR3, as DNA: TGTGCCAGCAGCTCAAATCGACTAGTTTCCTACGAGCAGTACTTC.

This sequence joins TRBV20-1 and TRBJ2-1; a possible D gene is TRBD1 (5 bases). This CDR3 contains 13 residues. V was cut by 6 bases and J by 4 bases, with 13 bases left in between. Germline CDR1 and CDR2: DFQATT and SNEGSKA (reference sequence). The CDR3 loop is CSASGAAYNEQFF. The CDR3 coding sequence is TGCAGTGCCAGTGGGGCAGCATACAATGAGCAGTTCTTC.

The chain uses TRBV18 and TRBJ1-5, with D uncertain. Germline V gives CDR1 KGHSH, CDR2 LQKENI. V dropped 2 bases and J dropped 1 base, with 12 bases sitting between them. The CDR3 spans 16 residues. CDR3 bases: TGTGCCAGCTCACCAACGGGCTGGGGAAGCAATCAGCCCCAGCATTTT. It codes for CASSPTGWGSNQPQHF.

The chain joins TRBV2 to TRBJ2-3; TRBD2 matches 7 bases. CDR3 length equals 17 residues. Trimming removed 3 bases from V and 5 bases from J; junction bases left unmatched: 14. CDR1 is SNHLY, CDR2 FYNNEI, per germline. CDR3 amino acids: CASSDPTSYIGIDTQYF. The CDR3, as DNA: TGTGCCAGCAGTGACCCGACTAGCTACATAGGTATAGATACGCAGTATTTT.

This chain joins TRBV27 and TRBJ2-4; 7 nucleotides line up with TRBD1. The V gene end was trimmed by 7 bases and the J gene end by 0 bases; junction bases not matched to a gene: 9. The CDR3 extends over 16 amino acids. Germline loops: CDR1 MNHEY, CDR2 SMNVEV (reference sequence). CDR3 residues: CASMLTTGPAKNIQYF. The CDR3, as DNA: TGTGCCAGCATGCTTACGACAGGGCCAGCCAAAAACATTCAGTACTTC.

CDR3: CASSEVLAGWYEQYF. CDR3 DNA sequence: TGCGCCAGCAGTGAGGTCCTAGCGGGGTGGTACGAGCAGTACTTC. J is TRBJ2-7 and V is TRBV10-2; 9 bases are shared with TRBD2. This CDR3 is 15 amino acids long. V dropped 2 bases and J dropped 4; count of bases not matched to a gene: 6. From germline, CDR1 is WSHSY and CDR2 SAAADI.

Written as DNA, the CDR3 is TGTGCCAGCAGCCAAGATCCAGGCAGGGACAGGGGCGATGGCTACACCTTC. Translating it yields CASSQDPGRDRGDGYTF. The gene calls are TRBV4-2 and TRBJ1-2; TRBD1 aligns across 10 bases. J gave up 6 bases and V 0 bases, and 10 bases lay outside the gene matches. CDR3 length: 17 amino acids. Germline CDR1 LGHNA, CDR2 YNFKEQ.

The rearrangement uses TRBV7-2 and TRBJ2-1; no clear D gene. Germline assignment: CDR1 SGHTA and CDR2 FQGNSA. V was clipped by 8 bases and J by 8 bases, with 13 bases between them. The CDR3 runs 12 residues. The CDR3 DNA is TGTGCCAGCTCGGCCACTTTGGATGAGCAGTTCTTC. Its protein product is CASSATLDEQFF.

There are a few counts of this clone. V is TRBV3-1 (or the pseudogene TRBV3-2) and J is TRBJ2-5; 7 bases are shared with TRBD2. Germline CDR1 LGHDT, CDR2 YNNKEL (reference sequence). V gave up 10 bases and J gave up 2 bases; unmatched junction bases: 7. The CDR3 covers 13 residues. The CDR3 reads CAIQRDSQETQYF. The CDR3, as DNA: TGTGCCATTCAGCGGGACTCTCAAGAGACCCAGTACTTC.

This clone was seen only once. The J gene is TRBJ2-3, the V gene TRBV2; no reliable D call. CDR1 and CDR2 from the germline V gene are SNHLY and FYNNEI. The CDR3 covers 14 residues. V lost 3 bases, J lost 5 bases, and 12 bases lay in between. The CDR3 DNA reads TGTGCCAGCAGTGACTTGACCGCCCGAGATACGCAGTATTTT. Residues: CASSDLTARDTQYF.

This clone was counted once. The gene calls are TRBV6-1 and TRBJ2-7; possible D gene TRBD1, 6 bases. Trimming left V 2 bases short and J 1 base short, with 9 bases between. The V gene's germline CDR1 is MNHNS and CDR2 SASEGT. This CDR3 region has 14 residues. CDR3 coding DNA: TGTGCCAGCAGTGAAACGGGACAATCCTACGAGCAGTACTTC. It specifies CASSETGQSYEQYF.

As regards this clone: This same CDR3 is encoded by further DNA sequences in the sample. The chain carries TRBV7-9 and TRBJ2-7; D tentatively fits TRBD1 or TRBD2 (5 bases each). Trimming took 5 bases from V and 2 from J, leaving 7 bases between them. This CDR3 has 12 residues. Germline V gives CDR1 SEHNR, CDR2 FQNEAQ (reference sequence). CDR3 loop: CASSPGPYEQYF. CDR3 DNA: TGTGCCAGCAGCCCGGGACCCTACGAGCAGTACTTC.

V and J are TRBV5-4 and TRBJ2-5; 7 positions agree with TRBD2. CDR3 length: 16 residues. The V and J ends lost 4 bases and 2 bases, in that order; junction bases with no gene match: 11. From germline, CDR1 is SGHNT and CDR2 YYREEE (reference sequence). DNA for the CDR3: TGTGCCAGCAGCCCCTCGGGTGGGACTAAACAAGAGACCCAGTACTTC. This sequence encodes CASSPSGGTKQETQYF.

The rearrangement joins TRBV9 to TRBJ2-2, with 7 positions matching TRBD1. Germline V gene data show CDR1 as SGDLS and CDR2 as YYNGEE. The CDR3 contains 18 residues. Trimming cost V 4 bases and J 4 bases; bases outside gene matches: 16. The CDR3 nucleotides are TGTGCCAGCAGCCCCTCCCGACTAACGACAGGGTCCACCGGGGAGCTGTTTTTT. Protein: CASSPSRLTTGSTGELFF. The full variable domain, completed using reference TRBV9 and TRBJ2-2, is DSGVTQTPKHLITATGQRVTLRCSPRSGDLSVYWYQQSLDQGLQFLIQYYNGEERAKGNILERFSAQQFPDLHSELNLSSLELGDSALYFCASSPSRLTTGSTGELFFGEGSRLTVL.

The V gene is TRBV15, the J gene TRBJ1-4; no definite D call. Trimming cost V 1 base and J 2 bases, with 11 bases left between them. The CDR3 loop spans 16 amino acids. CDR1 and CDR2 from the germline V gene are LNHNV and YYDKDF (reference sequence). In nucleotides, the CDR3 is TGTGCCACCAGCAGAGTCGCGGGGAGGACTAATGAAAAACTGTTTTTT. Translating gives CATSRVAGRTNEKLFF.

The gene calls are TRBV19 and TRBJ1-5, with unresolved D. This CDR3 has 16 residues. Germline V CDR1 and CDR2: LNHDA, SQIVND (reference sequence). V dropped 1 base and J dropped 1 base, with 11 bases sitting between them. This chain's CDR3 is CASSIGFPLSNQPQHF. The CDR3 coding sequence is TGTGCCAGTAGTATAGGTTTCCCCCTAAGCAATCAGCCCCAGCATTTT.

The chain combines TRBV5-8 with TRBJ1-2; the D gene is possibly TRBD1 (5 bases). V shed 0 bases and J shed 7 bases, with 16 bases lying between them. The CDR3 consists of 15 residues. The germline V gene has CDR1 SGHTS and CDR2 YDEGEE. Written as DNA, the CDR3 is TGTGCCAGCAGCTTGGCCGGGGGGGTATACTTTGGCTACACCTTC. Protein: CASSLAGGVYFGYTF.

This sequence joins TRBV11-2 and TRBJ1-4; D is uncertain. Trimming shortened V by 4 bases and J by 9 bases, and 15 bases separated the two germline ends. The CDR3 consists of 14 residues. The germline V gene encodes CDR1 SGHAT and CDR2 FQNNGV. CDR3 residues: CASSSVKGEQKLFF. The CDR3 DNA is TGTGCCAGCAGCTCGGTAAAAGGAGAACAAAAACTGTTTTTT.

The rearrangement links TRBV5-4 to TRBJ1-1; D remains ambiguous. V was trimmed by 1 base and J by 1 base, leaving 5 bases between them. Germline CDR1 reads SGHNT; CDR2 reads YYREEE (reference sequence). CDR3 length equals 13 residues. The CDR3 loop reads CASSLSENTEAFF. CDR3 bases: TGTGCCAGCAGCTTGAGCGAGAACACTGAAGCTTTCTTT.

In its sample, this clone was seen a few times. This CDR3 is CASSTPGRDYGYTF. The CDR3, as DNA: TGTGCCAGCAGTACTCCGGGACGGGACTATGGCTACACCTTC. The V call is TRBV2, the J call TRBJ1-2; possibly TRBD1 for D (5 bases). The CDR3 loop spans 14 amino acids. Germline-derived CDR1 and CDR2 are SNHLY and FYNNEI. The V gene lost 5 bases and the J gene lost 3 bases, with 13 bases spanning the gap.

The V and J genes are TRBV12-3 or TRBV12-4 and TRBJ2-1, with 7 bases aligning to TRBD1. This CDR3 is 13 amino acids long. The J segment lost 4 bases and the V segment lost 7 bases, leaving 4 bases of the junction unmatched. The CDR3 coding sequence is TGTGCCAGCAAGGGGACAGCATACAATGAGCAGTTCTTC. Encoded protein: CASKGTAYNEQFF.

The chain employs TRBV2 and TRBJ1-6, with a weak D call TRBD1 (5 bases). Germline CDR1 and CDR2: SNHLY and FYNNEI. This CDR3 is built from 14 residues. V shed 6 bases and J shed 4 bases, with 10 bases lying between them. This CDR3 reads CASRGTAYNSPLHF. The DNA for the CDR3 is TGTGCCAGCAGGGGGACGGCGTATAATTCACCCCTCCACTTT.

The chain joins TRBV6-5 to TRBJ1-3; possible D gene TRBD1, 6 bases. Germline values: CDR1 MNHEY, CDR2 SVGAGI. V gave up 6 bases and J gave up 4 bases, with 16 bases separating them. The CDR3 is 15 amino acids. As DNA, the CDR3 is TGTGCCAGCAGCCGCGCAGGGGACTTCGGAAACACCATATATTTT. Amino acid sequence: CASSRAGDFGNTIYF.